The 13 T cell receptor beta chains given below trace back to one sample, sequenced in a study of cytomegalovirus exposure and HLA in healthy donors. Sequenced by immunoSEQ multiplex PCR; TCRdb stores in-frame clones only, minus some. Among roughly 47,000 clones, approximately 93% were seen once, and the ten largest hold less than 2.5%. Sequenced material: PBMCs. These receptors were obtained from a woman aged 18 to 35 in good health and CMV-seronegative.

The chain uses TRBV2 and TRBJ2-7; weak D call: TRBD2 (5 bases). Germline CDR1 reads SNHLY; CDR2 reads FYNNEI. There are 13 residues in the CDR3. Trimming took off 7 bases at V and 8 bases at J, with 18 bases between the two ends. CDR3 protein: CASTFGEGRKQYF. CDR3 DNA: TGTGCCAGCACCTTTGGTGAAGGGAGAAAGCAGTACTTC.

The CDR3 reads CASSSRQGVYGYTF. In DNA form, the CDR3 reads TGTGCCAGCAGCTCCAGACAGGGTGTCTATGGCTACACCTTC. J is TRBJ1-2 and V is TRBV7-9; 7 nucleotides agree with TRBD1. The V gene's germline CDR1 is SEHNR and CDR2 FQNEAQ (reference sequence). V was pared by 4 bases and J by 4 bases, with 6 bases of the junction left unmatched. There are 14 residues in the CDR3. The variable domain in full, completed from reference TRBV7-9 and TRBJ1-2, reads DTGVSQNPRHKITKRGQNVTFRCDPISEHNRLYWYRQTLGQGPEFLTYFQNEAQLEKSRLLSDRFSAERPKGSFSTLEIQRTEQGDSAMYLCASSSRQGVYGYTFGSGTRLTVV.

The J gene is TRBJ1-2, the V gene TRBV27; 9 nucleotides align to TRBD1. Germline V gives CDR1 MNHEY, CDR2 SMNVEV (reference sequence). V shed 4 bases, J shed 7 bases, and the junction held 7 bases outside the gene matches. This CDR3 comprises 14 residues. The chain's CDR3 is CASSSWGQGSGYTF. The CDR3 coding sequence is TGTGCCAGCAGTTCCTGGGGACAGGGAAGTGGCTACACCTTC.

The chain uses TRBV27 and TRBJ2-4; D perhaps matches TRBD1 (5 bases). The CDR3 has 15 residues. V gave up 2 bases and J gave up 1 base, with 9 bases separating them. The germline V gene has CDR1 MNHEY and CDR2 SMNVEV (reference sequence). The CDR3 is CASSLQGSAKNIQYF. The CDR3 DNA follows: TGTGCCAGCAGTTTACAGGGTTCGGCCAAAAACATTCAGTACTTC.

The rearrangement links TRBV14 to TRBJ2-5; no firm D call. Trimming left V 2 bases short and J 4 bases short, with 11 bases between. This CDR3 has 14 amino acids. Germline CDR1 and CDR2: SGHDN and FVKESK. CDR3 sequence reads: CASSQKQQSETQYF. CDR3 in DNA: TGTGCCAGCAGCCAAAAGCAACAGTCAGAGACCCAGTACTTC.

J is TRBJ2-1 and V is TRBV18, with D hard to call. Between the trimmed V and J ends, which lost 6 bases and 4 bases, there was a span of 16 bases. The V gene's germline CDR1 is KGHSH and CDR2 LQKENI. The CDR3 has 15 amino acids. The CDR3 sequence is CASSLYLQNYNEQFF. CDR3 sequence (DNA): TGTGCCAGCTCCCTGTACCTACAGAATTACAATGAGCAGTTCTTC.

V is TRBV4-1 and J is TRBJ2-2; TRBD2 aligns across 9 bases. The CDR3 has 20 residues. Germline CDR1 is MGHRA and CDR2 is YSYEKL. V shed 3 bases and J 3 bases; nucleotides not matched to a gene: 17. The CDR3 is CASSHWASGAFRSDTGELFF. The CDR3 bases are TGCGCCAGCAGCCACTGGGCTAGCGGGGCCTTTCGTTCCGACACCGGGGAGCTGTTTTTT.

CDR3 region: CASSEMTGGYNEQFF. The CDR3, as DNA: TGTGCCAGCAGTGAAATGACGGGAGGGTACAATGAGCAGTTCTTC. The chain has TRBV2 and TRBJ2-1, with TRBD2 matching over 8 bases. From germline, CDR1 is SNHLY and CDR2 FYNNEI. The CDR3 covers 15 residues. The V segment lost 2 bases and the J segment 4 bases; nucleotides outside the gene matches: 4.

The genes are TRBV29-1 and TRBJ2-7; 9 bases line up with TRBD1. Germline CDR1 and CDR2: SQVTM and ANQGSEA. With V trimmed by 4 bases and J by 1 base, 5 bases remained unmatched. The CDR3 sequence is 14 residues long. The DNA for the CDR3 is TGCAGCGTTGTGTTCGGGACAGGGTCCTACGAGCAGTACTTC. Translating it yields CSVVFGTGSYEQYF.

The rearrangement links TRBV28 to TRBJ2-1; D is ambiguous. V was shortened by 7 bases and J by 7 bases, with 8 bases between the two germline ends. The germline CDR1 and CDR2 sequences are MDHEN and SYDVKM. The CDR3 loop spans 11 amino acids. The DNA for the CDR3 is TGTGCCAGCAATCCCGGGAATGAGCAGTTCTTC. Translated, it gives CASNPGNEQFF.

This clone was detected once. Here the CDR3 DNA reads TGTGCCAGCAGCTTACAGGGATCTGTGACAGATACGCAGTATTTT. Translation: CASSLQGSVTDTQYF. The chain couples TRBV5-6 to TRBJ2-3; tentative D call: TRBD1 (6 bases). CDR1 and CDR2 (germline): SGHDT, YYEEEE. Trimming took 2 bases from V and 3 from J, leaving 13 bases between them. The CDR3 extends over 15 amino acids.

The J gene is TRBJ2-7, the V gene TRBV6-5; D may be TRBD2 (6 bases). V was pared by 6 bases and J by 7 bases, with 16 bases between. CDR1 and CDR2 (germline): MNHEY, SVGAGI. CDR3 size: 13 residues. The DNA of the CDR3 is TGTGCCAGCAGCTTCCCGGGACTGATGGAGCAGTACTTC. Translation: CASSFPGLMEQYF.

This chain links TRBV11-2 with TRBJ2-5; 8 bases are a match to TRBD2. Germline V CDR1 and CDR2: SGHAT, FQNNGV. The length of the CDR3 is 16 residues. Trimming at V came to 1 base and at J to 0 bases, leaving 4 bases not matched to a gene. The DNA for the CDR3 is TGTGCCAGCAGCTTAGGGGCCGGGGGGGACCAAGAGACCCAGTACTTC. Its translation is CASSLGAGGDQETQYF.